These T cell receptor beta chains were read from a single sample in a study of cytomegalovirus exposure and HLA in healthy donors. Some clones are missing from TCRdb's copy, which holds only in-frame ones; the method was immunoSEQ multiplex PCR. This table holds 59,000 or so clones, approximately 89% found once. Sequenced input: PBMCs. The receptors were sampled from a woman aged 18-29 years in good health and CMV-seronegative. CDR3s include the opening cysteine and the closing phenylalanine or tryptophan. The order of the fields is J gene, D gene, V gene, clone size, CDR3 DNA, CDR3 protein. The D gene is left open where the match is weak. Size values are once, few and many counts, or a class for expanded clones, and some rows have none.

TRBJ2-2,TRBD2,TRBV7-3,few,TGTGCCAGCAGCTCATCAGCGGGGGGCACCGGGGAGCTGTTTTTT,CASSSSAGGTGELFF
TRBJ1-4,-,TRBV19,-,TGTGCCAGTAGTATGGCTGGCAGGGCAACTAATGAAAAACTGTTTTTT,CASSMAGRATNEKLFF
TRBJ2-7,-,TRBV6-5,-,TGTGCCAGCAGGGGACACCACGAGCAGTACTTC,CASRGHHEQYF
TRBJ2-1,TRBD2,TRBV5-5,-,TGTGCCAGCAACCCTCTTGCGGGAGTAGGTCAGGAGCAGTTCTTC,CASNPLAGVGQEQFF
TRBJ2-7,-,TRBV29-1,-,TGCAGCGTTGGCCGGGGTATTGTCTACGAGCAGTACTTC,CSVGRGIVYEQYF
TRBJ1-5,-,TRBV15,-,TGTGCCACCAGCAGAGATGGGGGCAAGGGTCAGCCCCAGCATTTT,CATSRDGGKGQPQHF
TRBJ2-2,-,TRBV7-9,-,TGTGCCAGCAGCACCCCGGATCGGGATCCCGGGGAGCTGTTTTTT,CASSTPDRDPGELFF
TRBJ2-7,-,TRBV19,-,TGTGCCAGTAGTTCCGGCGGGGGCACGTCCAACGAGCAGTACTTC,CASSSGGGTSNEQYF
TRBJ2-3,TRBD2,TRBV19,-,TGTGCCAGTAGGCGGGGGGTTAGCACAGATACGCAGTATTTT,CASRRGVSTDTQYF
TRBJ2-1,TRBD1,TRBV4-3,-,TGCGCCAGCAGCCTTACGAGACAGGGGGCGCGCGGTGAGCAGTTCTTC,CASSLTRQGARGEQFF
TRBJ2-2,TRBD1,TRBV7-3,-,TGTGCCAGCAGCTTAAACCCGACAGGGTCGAACACCGGGGAGCTGTTTTTT,CASSLNPTGSNTGELFF
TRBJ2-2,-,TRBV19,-,TGTGCCAGTAGTCTCCTTTCCACTAGCTTAGTCGGGGAGCTGTTTTTT,CASSLLSTSLVGELFF
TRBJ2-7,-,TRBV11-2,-,TGTGCCAGCGACCCCGACAGAGGCCTCGAGCAGTACTTC,CASDPDRGLEQYF
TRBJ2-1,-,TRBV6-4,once,TGTGCCAGCAGTGACGGGCCCGGGGATGAGCAGTTCTTC,CASSDGPGDEQFF
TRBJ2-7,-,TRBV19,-,TGTGCCACCAGACAGTCCTCCTCCTACGAGCAGTACTTC,CATRQSSSYEQYF
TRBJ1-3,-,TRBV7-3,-,TGTGCCAGCAGCTTAACAGGGGAATCTGGAAACACCATATATTTT,CASSLTGESGNTIYF
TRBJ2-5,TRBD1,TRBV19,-,TGTGCCAGTAGTCCCCGGACAGGGGACGGCCTAAAGACCCAGTACTTC,CASSPRTGDGLKTQYF
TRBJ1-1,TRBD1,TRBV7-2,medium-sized,TGTGCCAGCAGCTTAGAAACGGGACAGGGGGCTTTCTTT,CASSLETGQGAFF
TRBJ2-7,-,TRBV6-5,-,TGTGCCAGCAGTTCGGCGAGACAAACCTACGAGCAGTACTTC,CASSSARQTYEQYF
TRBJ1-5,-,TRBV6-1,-,TGTGCCAGCAGTGGCGAGCCTAGCAGCAATCAGCCCCAGCATTTT,CASSGEPSSNQPQHF
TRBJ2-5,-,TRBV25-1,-,TGTGCCAGCAGTGAATCGGAGACCCAGTACTTC,CASSESETQYF
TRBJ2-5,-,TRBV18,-,TGTGCCAGCTCACCGGAGGGAGAGACCCAGTACTTC,CASSPEGETQYF
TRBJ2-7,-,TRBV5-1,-,TGCGCCAGCAGCTTGGCCGTGCCACGGTCCTACGAGCAGTACTTC,CASSLAVPRSYEQYF
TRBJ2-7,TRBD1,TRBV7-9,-,TGTGCCAGCAGCCCCTACCCCGGGACAGTTTTCTACGAGCAGTACTTC,CASSPYPGTVFYEQYF
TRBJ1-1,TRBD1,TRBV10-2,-,TGCGCCAGCAGGGATAGGACAGGGGCCACTGAAGCTTTCTTT,CASRDRTGATEAFF
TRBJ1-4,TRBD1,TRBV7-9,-,TGTGCCAGCAGCTTAGGGGGACAGGGTGGTGAAAAACTGTTTTTT,CASSLGGQGGEKLFF
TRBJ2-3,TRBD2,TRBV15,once,TGTGCCACCAGCAGACCCGGGGGGGAGGATACGCAGTATTTT,CATSRPGGEDTQYF
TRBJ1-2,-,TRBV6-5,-,TGTGCCAGCAGTTACTCGGGGCAGGGCGGCTACACCTTC,CASSYSGQGGYTF
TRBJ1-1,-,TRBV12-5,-,TGTGCTAGTGGTTTGGGGCAGGCGAACACTGAAGCTTTCTTT,CASGLGQANTEAFF
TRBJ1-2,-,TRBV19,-,TGTGCCAGTAAGCCTATGCGGGACCCGAAAAAATATGGCTACACCTTC,CASKPMRDPKKYGYTF
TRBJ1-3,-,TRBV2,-,TGTGCCAGCGGGGAGGGATTCCTCTCTGGAAACACCATATATTTT,CASGEGFLSGNTIYF
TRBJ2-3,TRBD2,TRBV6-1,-,TGTGCCAGCAGTGTGGGGGGGTCGTCAGATACGCAGTATTTT,CASSVGGSSDTQYF
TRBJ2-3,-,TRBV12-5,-,TGTGCTAGTGGTTCCACAGGTTTTAGCACAGATACGCAGTATTTT,CASGSTGFSTDTQYF
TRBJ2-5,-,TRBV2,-,TGTGCCAGCAGTGAATTCCCTACGGAGACCCAGTACTTC,CASSEFPTETQYF
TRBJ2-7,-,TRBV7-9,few,TGTGCCAGCAGCCCCGTGATAGCGGATTCCTACGAGCAGTACTTC,CASSPVIADSYEQYF